These T cell receptor beta chains were read from a single sample in a study of cytomegalovirus exposure and HLA in healthy donors. Only in-frame clones appear in the TCRdb table, and some are missing; sequencing was by immunoSEQ multiplex PCR. In the table there are approximately 150,000 clones, 60% to 80% of which are singletons. Sequencing used PBMCs. The origin of the receptors is a man aged 18 to 29 in good health and CMV-seropositive. CDR3s include the opening cysteine and the closing phenylalanine or tryptophan. A D gene is named only where the DNA matches it firmly. Size is stated for part of the rows, as once, few or many counts, or as a class when the clone is expanded.

v_call	clone_size	d_call	j_call	cdr3_nt	cdr3_aa
TRBV9	NA	TRBD2	TRBJ2-3	TGTGCCAGCAGCCCCCAACCGGGACTAGATACAGATACGCAGTATTTT	CASSPQPGLDTDTQYF
TRBV28	NA	NA	TRBJ2-1	TGTGCCAGCAGTTTATCCCTCAGGGCAGCCTCGGTCGTGTCCTACAATGAGCAGTTCTTC	CASSLSLRAASVVSYNEQFF
TRBV7-9	NA	TRBD1	TRBJ1-2	TGTGCCAGCAGCCATCCGGGACAGCAATATGGCTACACCTTC	CASSHPGQQYGYTF
TRBV6-1	NA	TRBD1	TRBJ1-1	TGTGCCAGCAGGAAACAGGGGCAGAACACTGAAGCTTTCTTT	CASRKQGQNTEAFF
TRBV28	NA	TRBD2	TRBJ2-3	TGTGCCAGCACTAGCGGGAGTGTAACAGATACGCAGTATTTT	CASTSGSVTDTQYF
TRBV28	NA	TRBD1	TRBJ2-7	TGTGCCAGCAGTCCGACAGGGTCGACCCACGAGCAGTACTTC	CASSPTGSTHEQYF
TRBV7-9	NA	NA	TRBJ1-4	TGTGCCAGCAGCTTAAGGGCAGGGGACACTAATGAAAAACTGTTTTTT	CASSLRAGDTNEKLFF
TRBV10-3	NA	TRBD1	TRBJ2-7	TGTGCCATCAGTGAGCGACAGGGGGGGTCCTACGAGCAGTACTTC	CAISERQGGSYEQYF
TRBV28	NA	NA	TRBJ2-7	TGTGCCAGCAGTTCTCTTACTAGGCCCGAGCAGTACTTC	CASSSLTRPEQYF
TRBV7-3	NA	NA	TRBJ2-2	TGTGCCAGCAGCTCCTCGGCGAGCGGGACCGGGGAGCTGTTTTTT	CASSSSASGTGELFF
TRBV6-1	NA	NA	TRBJ2-1	TGTGCCAGCAGTGAGTCGAGGGATGAGCAGTTCTTC	CASSESRDEQFF
TRBV5-1	few	NA	TRBJ1-1	TGCGCCAGCAGCGTAGGGGGAATGAACACTGAAGCTTTCTTT	CASSVGGMNTEAFF
TRBV7-9	NA	TRBD1	TRBJ1-1	TGTGCCAGCGGCAGGGGGCTTCCCCGGAACACTGAAGCTTTCTTT	CASGRGLPRNTEAFF
TRBV18	NA	NA	TRBJ1-5	TGTGCCAGCTCACCAGGGGGGTATAGCAATCAGCCCCAGCATTTT	CASSPGGYSNQPQHF
TRBV5-1	NA	NA	TRBJ2-6	TGCGCCAGCAGCACCTTGGGGGCCGACTCTGGGGCCAACGTCCTGACTTTC	CASSTLGADSGANVLTF
TRBV30	NA	NA	TRBJ1-1	TGTGCCTGGAGTGTTGGGCAGGGCCGAACTGAAGCTTTCTTT	CAWSVGQGRTEAFF
TRBV7-9	few	NA	TRBJ2-1	TGTGCCAGCAGCTTCGACAGTCGGCAGTTCTTC	CASSFDSRQFF
TRBV2	once	NA	TRBJ2-2	TGTGCCAGCAGTGAAGGGCCCTACACCGGGGAGCTGTTTTTT	CASSEGPYTGELFF
TRBV4-2	NA	TRBD1	TRBJ2-7	TGTGCCAGCAGCCAAGAGACAGGGGGCGCCGAGCAGTACTTC	CASSQETGGAEQYF
TRBV5-1	NA	TRBD2	TRBJ2-7	TGCGCCAGCAGCTTTGAACTAGCGGGAGAAGGAGAGCAGTACTTC	CASSFELAGEGEQYF
TRBV7-9	NA	NA	TRBJ1-2	TGTTCCAGCAGCCCCCGGACAGAGGGATATGGCTACACCTTC	CSSSPRTEGYGYTF
TRBV28	few	TRBD1	TRBJ1-5	TGTGCCAGCTGGGGGACAGGGTGGGGTGAAAGCAATCAGCCCCAGCATTTT	CASWGTGWGESNQPQHF
TRBV7-9	NA	NA	TRBJ1-2	TGTGCCAGCAGCTTAGTACAGGGCTGTGGCTACACCTTC	CASSLVQGCGYTF
TRBV4-2	NA	NA	TRBJ2-1	TGTGCCAGCAGCCAAGATCCGACTTCCAATGAGCAGTTCTTC	CASSQDPTSNEQFF
TRBV5-1	NA	NA	TRBJ1-1	TGCGCCAGCAGCTTGGGAGCTCGAGGGGGCACTGAAGCTTTCTTT	CASSLGARGGTEAFF
TRBV7-8	once	NA	TRBJ2-5	TGTGCCAGCTCTTGGGGCAGGGAAGAGACCCAGTACTTC	CASSWGREETQYF
TRBV7-6	NA	TRBD1	TRBJ2-1	TGTGCCAGCAGCTTGGGGGGACAGGGGGTCTACAATGAGCAGTTCTTC	CASSLGGQGVYNEQFF
TRBV30	NA	NA	TRBJ1-3	TGTGCCTGGCAGGGAAACACCATATATTTT	CAWQGNTIYF
TRBV7-8	NA	TRBD1	TRBJ2-7	TGTGCCAGCAGCCGGCAGACAGGGACCTCGGACGAGCAGTACTTC	CASSRQTGTSDEQYF
TRBV5-6	NA	NA	TRBJ2-5	TGTGCCAGCAGCTTCTTCATACGGCAAGAGACCCAGTACTTC	CASSFFIRQETQYF
TRBV28	NA	TRBD1	TRBJ1-2	TGTGCCAGCAGTCTCCGACAGGGGAGAGGGTATGGCTACACCTTC	CASSLRQGRGYGYTF
TRBV28	NA	NA	TRBJ2-7	TGTGCCAGCAGTTTACGGAGCGAGCAGTACTTC	CASSLRSEQYF
TRBV21-1	NA	NA	TRBJ2-6	TGTGCCAGCAGCAAAGCTTGGACTACCTTCTCTGGGGCCAACGTCCTGACTTTC	CASSKAWTTFSGANVLTF
TRBV15	NA	NA	TRBJ2-1	TGTGCCACCAGCTCGAGACAGGCCGGCAATGAGCAGTTCTTC	CATSSRQAGNEQFF
TRBV7-2	NA	NA	TRBJ2-3	TGTGCCAGCAGCCCGAGGGAAGGGCGCACAGATACGCAGTATTTT	CASSPREGRTDTQYF
TRBV4-1	NA	TRBD2	TRBJ2-1	TGCGCCAGCAGTGGGACTAGCGGGAGAACGTGGGTGCAGTTCTTC	CASSGTSGRTWVQFF
TRBV27	NA	NA	TRBJ2-1	TGTGCCAGCAGTTTCGGACTAACCAATGAGCAGTTCTTC	CASSFGLTNEQFF
TRBV7-3	NA	NA	TRBJ1-3	TGTGCCAGCAGCTTATCGAGGGGGGGACGGAGTAATACTGGAAACACCATATATTTT	CASSLSRGGRSNTGNTIYF
TRBV15	NA	TRBD1	TRBJ1-4	TGTGCCACCAGCAGAGTGGGGACAGGGGTGCTTAATGAAAAACTGTTTTTT	CATSRVGTGVLNEKLFF
TRBV6-1	once	NA	TRBJ1-5	TGTGCCAGCAGTGAAAAGGGACAAAATCAGCCCCAGCATTTT	CASSEKGQNQPQHF
TRBV19	few	TRBD1	TRBJ1-5	TGTGCCAGTTGGTTCCCCGGACAGGGGGATCAGCCCCAGCATTTT	CASWFPGQGDQPQHF
TRBV6-5	NA	TRBD2	TRBJ2-7	TGTGCCAGCATTCAGAGGACTAGCGTAATCTACGAGCAGTACTTC	CASIQRTSVIYEQYF
TRBV7-8	NA	NA	TRBJ2-6	TGTGCCAGCAGCTTCCGGGGAACGAGGATTTACTTCTCTGGGGCCAACGTCCTGACTTTC	CASSFRGTRIYFSGANVLTF
TRBV5-4	NA	NA	TRBJ2-1	TGTGCCAGCAGCGACGTGGCTAGGTCGAGGGAGCAGTTCTTC	CASSDVARSREQFF
TRBV18	NA	NA	TRBJ1-1	TGTGCCAGCTCACCATCGGAGGGAACTGAAGCTTTCTTT	CASSPSEGTEAFF
TRBV2	NA	NA	TRBJ2-3	TGTGCCAGCTTCCCGGGGAGCGGGAGCACAGATACGCAGTATTTT	CASFPGSGSTDTQYF
TRBV5-1	NA	TRBD2	TRBJ2-1	TGCGCCAGCAGTTCCGGCACGGGACTAGCGGGAGACCACAATGAGCAGTTCTTC	CASSSGTGLAGDHNEQFF
TRBV19	NA	TRBD2	TRBJ2-1	TGTGCCACGAATTCCCCGGGAGGGAGTGGTAACGAGCAGTTCTTC	CATNSPGGSGNEQFF
TRBV4-1	NA	TRBD1	TRBJ2-7	TGCGCCAGCAGCCAAGGGACAGGGGTTCTCGAGCAGTACTTC	CASSQGTGVLEQYF
TRBV28	NA	TRBD1	TRBJ2-2	TGTGCCAGCAGTCCTGGGACAGGGAACACCGGGGAGCTGTTTTTT	CASSPGTGNTGELFF
TRBV6-5	NA	TRBD2	TRBJ2-7	TGTGCCAGCAGTTACTCACTAGCGGGAGTATCCGAGCAGTACTTC	CASSYSLAGVSEQYF
TRBV27	few	NA	TRBJ2-1	TGTGCCAGCAGTAGGAGCAATGAGCAGTTCTTC	CASSRSNEQFF
TRBV11-2	NA	TRBD1	TRBJ2-7	TGTGCCAGCAGCATAGACAGGGGTCGGTACGAGCAGTACTTC	CASSIDRGRYEQYF
TRBV7-3	few	TRBD2	TRBJ2-5	TGTGCCAGCAGCCTAGCGGGACCACGGGAGACCCAGTACTTC	CASSLAGPRETQYF
TRBV7-2	NA	NA	TRBJ1-1	TGTGCCAGCAGCTTTACCACTCTAAACACTGAAGCTTTCTTT	CASSFTTLNTEAFF
TRBV30	few	TRBD1	TRBJ2-2	TGTGCCTGGGAACCCGCAACCATACAGGGGACCGGGGAGCTGTTTTTT	CAWEPATIQGTGELFF
TRBV2	NA	NA	TRBJ1-2	TGTGCCAGCAGTGACGGGTTAGCGCACTATGGCTACACCTTC	CASSDGLAHYGYTF